A selection of T cell receptor beta chains follows, all from one sample in a study of regulatory T cells in long-lasting Graves disease. TCRdb reprocessed the multiplex PCR reads via MiXCR and lists one record per CDR3 protein. Of approximately 300,000 distinct CDR3 sequences in the sample, under 20% were seen once. The specimen comprised peripheral blood mononuclear cells (PBMCs), sampled at new diagnosis, from a patient treated with antithyroid drugs. The receptors here all came from a female donor with Graves disease. Both conserved end residues are part of each CDR3. The D gene is left open where the match is weak. Size values are once, few and many counts, or a class for expanded clones, and some rows have none.

j_gene: TRBJ2-3
d_gene: TRBD2
v_gene: TRBV29-1
abundance: few
CDR3nt: TGCAGCGTTGAAGGCCATGCTGAGACTGGCGGGAGCCCAGATACGCAGTATTTT
CDR3aa: CSVEGHAETGGSPDTQYF

j_gene: TRBJ2-7
d_gene: TRBD2
v_gene: TRBV28
abundance: many
CDR3nt: TGTGCCAGCAGTAAACTAGCGGGAGAGAACGAGCAGTACTTC
CDR3aa: CASSKLAGENEQYF

j_gene: TRBJ2-3
d_gene: -
v_gene: TRBV9
abundance: many
CDR3nt: TGTGCCAGCAGCGTAGCGTCAGGCACAGATACGCAGTATTTT
CDR3aa: CASSVASGTDTQYF

j_gene: TRBJ2-1
d_gene: TRBD1
v_gene: TRBV12-3/TRBV12-4
abundance: -
CDR3nt: TGTGCCAGCAGGGGACAGGCTGGGGGCAATGAGCAGTTCTTC
CDR3aa: CASRGQAGGNEQFF

j_gene: TRBJ2-7
d_gene: TRBD2
v_gene: TRBV6-1
abundance: few
CDR3nt: TGTGCCAGCAGCCCTCCGGGGACTAGCGGGAGAGGGGAGCAGTACTTC
CDR3aa: CASSPPGTSGRGEQYF

j_gene: TRBJ1-1
d_gene: -
v_gene: TRBV28
abundance: many
CDR3nt: TGTGCCAGCAGCCCAGGGGATTTGAGAGCTTTCTTT
CDR3aa: CASSPGDLRAFF

j_gene: TRBJ2-1
d_gene: TRBD2
v_gene: TRBV5-1
abundance: many
CDR3nt: TGCGCCAGCAGCTTCCTTTCTCCGGGACTAATGGACAATGAGCAGTTCTTC
CDR3aa: CASSFLSPGLMDNEQFF

j_gene: TRBJ2-3
d_gene: TRBD1
v_gene: TRBV7-8
abundance: many
CDR3nt: TGTGCCAGCAGCCGGGGACAGGGTTTCACAGATACGCAGTATTTT
CDR3aa: CASSRGQGFTDTQYF

j_gene: TRBJ2-1
d_gene: -
v_gene: TRBV6-1
abundance: many
CDR3nt: TGTGCCAGCAGTGAAGCCGACAGTGAGAACTACAATGAGCAGTTCTTC
CDR3aa: CASSEADSENYNEQFF

j_gene: TRBJ1-4
d_gene: -
v_gene: TRBV27
abundance: -
CDR3nt: TGTGCCAGCAGTTCTCATATGATCAATGAAAAACTGTTTTTT
CDR3aa: CASSSHMINEKLFF

j_gene: TRBJ2-7
d_gene: -
v_gene: TRBV5-1
abundance: -
CDR3nt: TGCGCCAGCAGGGCAGGGCCACCAATCGCACTCTACGAGCAGTACTTC
CDR3aa: CASRAGPPIALYEQYF

j_gene: TRBJ2-3
d_gene: -
v_gene: TRBV2
abundance: many
CDR3nt: TGTGCCAGCGGTGGAACTAGCACAGATACGCAGTATTTT
CDR3aa: CASGGTSTDTQYF

j_gene: TRBJ1-3
d_gene: -
v_gene: TRBV30
abundance: many
CDR3nt: TGTGCCGTGGTCCCCGGAAACACCATATATTTT
CDR3aa: CAVVPGNTIYF

j_gene: TRBJ2-5
d_gene: -
v_gene: TRBV2
abundance: -
CDR3nt: TGTGCCAGCAGGAACTGGGGGCAGGGCGACGAGACCCAGTACTTC
CDR3aa: CASRNWGQGDETQYF

j_gene: TRBJ2-5
d_gene: -
v_gene: TRBV12-3/TRBV12-4
abundance: many
CDR3nt: TGTGCCAGCAGTTACCCAGGATTCCAAGAGACCCAGTACTTC
CDR3aa: CASSYPGFQETQYF

j_gene: TRBJ1-5
d_gene: -
v_gene: TRBV19
abundance: many
CDR3nt: TGTGCCAGTAGTATAGATCGAGAACAGCCCCAGCATTTT
CDR3aa: CASSIDREQPQHF

j_gene: TRBJ1-1
d_gene: -
v_gene: TRBV6-1
abundance: many
CDR3nt: TGTGCCAGCAGAGAAACCGGACAGATGAACACTGAAGCTTTCTTT
CDR3aa: CASRETGQMNTEAFF

j_gene: TRBJ1-5
d_gene: TRBD1
v_gene: TRBV27
abundance: many
CDR3nt: TGTGCCAGCAGTCCAGGCAGGGGGGGACAGGGGGGTCAGCCCCAGCATTTT
CDR3aa: CASSPGRGGQGGQPQHF

j_gene: TRBJ2-2
d_gene: -
v_gene: TRBV29-1
abundance: -
CDR3nt: TGCAGCGTTCGGAACACCGGGGAGCTGTTTTTT
CDR3aa: CSVRNTGELFF

j_gene: TRBJ2-5
d_gene: TRBD2
v_gene: TRBV20-1
abundance: many
CDR3nt: TGCAGTGCTAGAAGCTTCCCGGCTAGCGGGTGGGGAGAGATGCACCAAGAGACCCAGTACTTC
CDR3aa: CSARSFPASGWGEMHQETQYF

j_gene: TRBJ1-1
d_gene: -
v_gene: TRBV28
abundance: once
CDR3nt: TGTGCCAGCAGTTTATCCACAGGGCCTCAGAGCACTGAAGCTTTCTTT
CDR3aa: CASSLSTGPQSTEAFF

j_gene: TRBJ1-2
d_gene: -
v_gene: TRBV29-1
abundance: few
CDR3nt: TGCAGCGTTGGGCCAGAGGGGTATGGCTACACCTTC
CDR3aa: CSVGPEGYGYTF

j_gene: TRBJ1-1
d_gene: -
v_gene: TRBV10-2
abundance: many
CDR3nt: TGCGCCAGCAGTGAGACCACTGAAGCTTTCTTT
CDR3aa: CASSETTEAFF

j_gene: TRBJ2-5
d_gene: TRBD2
v_gene: TRBV20-1
abundance: many
CDR3nt: TGCAGTGCTAGAGACACTAGCGGGCAAGAGACCCAGTACTTC
CDR3aa: CSARDTSGQETQYF

j_gene: TRBJ2-1
d_gene: TRBD1
v_gene: TRBV20-1
abundance: -
CDR3nt: TGCAGTGCACAGACAGGGCTTTCCTACAATGAGCAGTTCTTC
CDR3aa: CSAQTGLSYNEQFF

j_gene: TRBJ2-1
d_gene: TRBD2
v_gene: TRBV12-3/TRBV12-4
abundance: many
CDR3nt: TGTGCCAGCAGACCTCGAGGCACGGGAGGGCCTCAAGACAATGAGCAGTTCTTC
CDR3aa: CASRPRGTGGPQDNEQFF

j_gene: TRBJ2-5
d_gene: TRBD2
v_gene: TRBV6-1
abundance: once
CDR3nt: TGTGCCAGCAGTGAAGCGCCTGGAGCGGGACGTTGGGAGACCCAGTACTTC
CDR3aa: CASSEAPGAGRWETQYF

j_gene: TRBJ1-6
d_gene: -
v_gene: TRBV30
abundance: once
CDR3nt: TGTGCCTGGAGTGTACTAGCTAATAATTCACCCCTCCACTTT
CDR3aa: CAWSVLANNSPLHF

j_gene: TRBJ2-3
d_gene: -
v_gene: TRBV7-9
abundance: many
CDR3nt: TGTGCCAGCAGCCAAGGTCAAGATACGCAGTATTTT
CDR3aa: CASSQGQDTQYF

j_gene: TRBJ2-1
d_gene: TRBD2
v_gene: TRBV28
abundance: many
CDR3nt: TGTGCCAGCAGATATAGCGGGAGCTCCTACAATGAGCAGTTCTTC
CDR3aa: CASRYSGSSYNEQFF